This TCR beta chain derives from a study of radiotherapy plus CTLA-4 blockade in lung cancer. Study observations and caveats: The study found tumor-derived TCR clones expanded in blood after radiotherapy plus ipilimumab. Early blood T cell clone changes and increased post-radiation serum interferon-beta were reportedly the strongest response predictors.

Concerning this clone: Antigen: not known.

Method: immunoSEQ multiplex PCR; TCRdb's copy keeps in-frame clones and lacks some. Counted here are 100,000 or so clones, roughly 80% occurring once; the ten biggest clones make up roughly 24%. The study gave focal radiation plus ipilimumab CTLA-4 blockade to patients with chemo-refractory metastatic non-small-cell lung cancer. The CDR3 sequence is 17 residues long. V trimming: 4 bases; J trimming: 2 bases; junction bases outside the gene matches: 11. Germline CDR1 is MDHEN and CDR2 is SYDVKM. This sequence was found in a human donor with non-small cell lung cancer that progressed on radiotherapy plus ipilimumab. The chain recombines TRBV28 with TRBJ2-7; 10 bases align to TRBD2. The sequencing used peripheral blood, collected from a patient treated with radiotherapy plus ipilimumab. The CDR3 loop reads CASSYRLGAGGPYEQYF. The CDR3 DNA sequence: TGTGCCAGCAGTTACCGTTTGGGAGCGGGAGGGCCCTACGAGCAGTACTTC.